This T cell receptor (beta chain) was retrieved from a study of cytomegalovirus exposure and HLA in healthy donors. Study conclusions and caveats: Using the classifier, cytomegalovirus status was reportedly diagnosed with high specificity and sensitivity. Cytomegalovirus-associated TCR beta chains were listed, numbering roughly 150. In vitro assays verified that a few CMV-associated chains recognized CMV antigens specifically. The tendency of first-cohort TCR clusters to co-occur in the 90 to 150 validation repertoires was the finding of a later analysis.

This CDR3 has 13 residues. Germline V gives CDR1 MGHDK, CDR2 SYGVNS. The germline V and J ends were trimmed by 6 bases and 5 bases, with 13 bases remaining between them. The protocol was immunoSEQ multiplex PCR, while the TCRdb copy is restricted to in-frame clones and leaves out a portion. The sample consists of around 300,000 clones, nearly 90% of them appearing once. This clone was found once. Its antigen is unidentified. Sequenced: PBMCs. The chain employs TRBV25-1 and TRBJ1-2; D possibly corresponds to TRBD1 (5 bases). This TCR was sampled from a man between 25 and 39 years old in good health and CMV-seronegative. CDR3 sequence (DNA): TGTGCCAGCAGCCTAACAGGCCTTTATGGCTACACCTTC. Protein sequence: CASSLTGLYGYTF.